The rows below give T cell receptor beta chains drawn from one sample of a study of cytomegalovirus exposure and HLA in healthy donors. Sequencing used immunoSEQ multiplex PCR; TCRdb keeps in-frame clones, though not all of them. The sample holds around 350,000 clones, roughly 89% seen once. The specimen was PBMCs. These receptors all come from a woman younger than 35 in good health and CMV-seronegative. CDR3s include the opening cysteine and the closing phenylalanine or tryptophan. Each record gives: V gene, J gene, clone size, D gene, CDR3 DNA, CDR3 protein. A D gene is named only where the DNA matches it firmly. Size tells how often a clone was seen (once, few, many) or the class of an expanded clone, and some rows leave it out.

v_gene: TRBV19
j_gene: TRBJ2-7
abundance: NA
d_gene: TRBD1
CDR3nt: TGTGCCAGTAAGTATGGGACAGGCGCCTACGAGCAGTACTTC
CDR3aa: CASKYGTGAYEQYF

v_gene: TRBV4-1
j_gene: TRBJ2-7
abundance: NA
d_gene: TRBD2
CDR3nt: TGCGCCAGCAGCCAAGAAGCGGCGGGACTAGTTGGCTACGAGCAGTACTTC
CDR3aa: CASSQEAAGLVGYEQYF

v_gene: TRBV7-9
j_gene: TRBJ2-7
abundance: NA
d_gene: TRBD1
CDR3nt: TGTGCCAGCAGCTTAGCTGAACAGGGGGCGAGGAGCTACGAGCAGTACTTC
CDR3aa: CASSLAEQGARSYEQYF

v_gene: TRBV19
j_gene: TRBJ2-7
abundance: few
d_gene: TRBD2
CDR3nt: TGTGCCAGTAGTACCCCCGGGAGGGGAAGCTCCTACGAGCAGTACTTC
CDR3aa: CASSTPGRGSSYEQYF

v_gene: TRBV5-1
j_gene: TRBJ1-4
abundance: NA
d_gene: NA
CDR3nt: TGCGCCAGCAGCTTGGGGGCAGTAAATGAAAAACTGTTTTTT
CDR3aa: CASSLGAVNEKLFF

v_gene: TRBV6-5
j_gene: TRBJ1-4
abundance: NA
d_gene: NA
CDR3nt: TGTGCCACTCAACAGGGAGAAAAACTGTTTTTT
CDR3aa: CATQQGEKLFF

v_gene: TRBV30
j_gene: TRBJ2-7
abundance: once
d_gene: NA
CDR3nt: TGTGCCTGGAGTGTTAGAGGGAATAAGCAACCCTACGAGCAGTACTTC
CDR3aa: CAWSVRGNKQPYEQYF

v_gene: TRBV25-1
j_gene: TRBJ1-5
abundance: NA
d_gene: NA
CDR3nt: TGTGCCAGCAGTGAGAGCCGCGACAGCCACGGTCAGCCCCAGCATTTT
CDR3aa: CASSESRDSHGQPQHF

v_gene: TRBV29-1
j_gene: TRBJ1-2
abundance: once
d_gene: TRBD1
CDR3nt: TGCAGCGCCCGGGACAGGGGCGGCTTTGGCTACACCTTC
CDR3aa: CSARDRGGFGYTF

v_gene: TRBV7-3
j_gene: TRBJ1-1
abundance: NA
d_gene: NA
CDR3nt: TGTGCCAGCAGCTCTGGGGGAGGGAACACTGAAGCTTTCTTT
CDR3aa: CASSSGGGNTEAFF

v_gene: TRBV28
j_gene: TRBJ2-7
abundance: NA
d_gene: NA
CDR3nt: TGTGCCAGCAGACGGAGGTTCCCTTACTACGAGCAGTACTTC
CDR3aa: CASRRRFPYYEQYF

v_gene: TRBV30
j_gene: TRBJ1-5
abundance: NA
d_gene: NA
CDR3nt: TGTGCCTGGAGCGCAGGGTGGAATCAGCCCCAGCATTTT
CDR3aa: CAWSAGWNQPQHF

v_gene: TRBV7-9
j_gene: TRBJ2-2
abundance: NA
d_gene: TRBD1
CDR3nt: TGTGCCAGCAGCCCAAGGACAGGGACCGGGGAGCTGTTTTTT
CDR3aa: CASSPRTGTGELFF

v_gene: TRBV11-2
j_gene: TRBJ2-7
abundance: once
d_gene: TRBD1
CDR3nt: TGTGCCAGCAGGAAACCGGGACAGGCCGCCTACGAGCAGTACTTC
CDR3aa: CASRKPGQAAYEQYF

v_gene: TRBV4-1
j_gene: TRBJ2-5
abundance: once
d_gene: TRBD2
CDR3nt: TGCGCCAGCAGCCAAGATGCTAGCGGGAGACAAGAGACCCAGTACTTC
CDR3aa: CASSQDASGRQETQYF

v_gene: TRBV7-2
j_gene: TRBJ2-3
abundance: NA
d_gene: TRBD1
CDR3nt: TGTGCCAGCACCAGGGACAGGGTTATCACTACAGATACGCAGTATTTT
CDR3aa: CASTRDRVITTDTQYF

v_gene: TRBV6-5
j_gene: TRBJ1-1
abundance: NA
d_gene: TRBD1
CDR3nt: TGTGCCAGCAGCCCCGACAGGGCGAACACTGAAGCTTTCTTT
CDR3aa: CASSPDRANTEAFF

v_gene: TRBV2
j_gene: TRBJ2-7
abundance: once
d_gene: TRBD1
CDR3nt: TGTGCCAGCATCATAGGGGGCGACAGGAGCTCCTACGAGCAGTACTTC
CDR3aa: CASIIGGDRSSYEQYF

v_gene: TRBV6-1
j_gene: TRBJ2-7
abundance: NA
d_gene: TRBD2
CDR3nt: TGTGCCAGCAGCGCTAGCGGGGCCTACTACGAGCAGTACTTC
CDR3aa: CASSASGAYYEQYF

v_gene: TRBV30
j_gene: TRBJ2-1
abundance: NA
d_gene: TRBD2
CDR3nt: TGTGCCTGGAGCCCTTACCTAGCGGTGCTCTACAATGAGCAGTTCTTC
CDR3aa: CAWSPYLAVLYNEQFF

v_gene: TRBV7-9
j_gene: TRBJ1-2
abundance: NA
d_gene: NA
CDR3nt: TGTGCCAGCAGCTCCTTGGGCAGGGGAATTGAGGACTATGGCTACACCTTC
CDR3aa: CASSSLGRGIEDYGYTF

v_gene: TRBV9
j_gene: TRBJ2-3
abundance: NA
d_gene: TRBD2
CDR3nt: TGTGCCAGCAGCGTAGGGACTAGCGAGATGAAAGATACGCAGTATTTT
CDR3aa: CASSVGTSEMKDTQYF

v_gene: TRBV5-1
j_gene: TRBJ1-5
abundance: NA
d_gene: NA
CDR3nt: TGCGCCAGCAGTTCTTCCGGGGGGGGCAATCAGCCCCAGCATTTT
CDR3aa: CASSSSGGGNQPQHF